This T cell receptor beta chain was sequenced for a study of cytomegalovirus exposure and HLA in healthy donors. CDR3 length: 15 amino acids. CDR1 MDHEN and CDR2 SYDVKM come from the germline V gene. V lost 3 bases to trimming and J lost 1 base; unmatched junction nucleotides: 1. PCR primers comprised 60 Vbeta and 13 Jbeta primers. Profiling relied on immunoSEQ multiplex PCR, and the TCRdb table lists in-frame clones only, not all of them. The repertoire holds around 110,000 clones, with roughly four fifths as singletons. This clone was found a few times. Input material: PBMCs. The clonotype was recovered from a woman under 30 in good health and CMV-seronegative. The chain combines TRBV28 with TRBJ2-3; 10 nucleotides match TRBD2. The CDR3 nucleotides read TGTGCCAGCAGTTTGAGCGGGGGGGGCACAGATACGCAGTATTTT. Protein sequence: CASSLSGGGTDTQYF. The complete variable domain, with remaining parts taken from reference TRBV28 and TRBJ2-3, reads DVKVTQSSRYLVKRTGEKVFLECVQDMDHENMFWYRQDPGLGLRLIYFSYDVKMKEKGDIPEGYSVSREKKERFSLILESASTNQTSMYLCASSLSGGGTDTQYFGPGTRLTVL.